The rows below give T cell receptor beta chains drawn from one sample of a study of early T cells in non-severe SARS-CoV-2 infection. Via MiXCR, TCRdb re-called the 5' RACE reads, giving one row per CDR3 protein. Of more than 65,000 distinct CDR3 sequences in the sample, approximately 12% were seen once. Sequenced input: whole blood. These receptor sequences come from an adult who was a healthcare worker with PCR-confirmed SARS-CoV-2 infection or an uninfected control (not recorded which). Each CDR3 is given with its conserved first and last residue. Each record gives: CDR3 length, V gene, J gene, clone size, D gene, CDR3 protein, CDR3 DNA. A D gene is named only where the DNA matches it firmly. Where a row states a size, it is once, few, many or the class of an expanded clone; other rows omit it.

CDR3 length: 19
V gene: TRBV5-1
J gene: TRBJ2-6
clone size: once
D gene: .
CDR3 protein: CASSDHLARGYPGANVLTF
CDR3 DNA: TGCGCCAGCAGCGACCATTTAGCCCGGGGATACCCTGGGGCCAACGTCCTGACTTTC

CDR3 length: 12
V gene: TRBV29-1
J gene: TRBJ2-7
clone size: many
D gene: .
CDR3 protein: CSAEGGLGEQYF
CDR3 DNA: TGCAGCGCAGAAGGGGGATTGGGTGAGCAGTACTTC

CDR3 length: 16
V gene: TRBV27
J gene: TRBJ2-5
clone size: .
D gene: .
CDR3 protein: CASSPQWAPGRETQYF
CDR3 DNA: TGTGCCAGCAGTCCCCAATGGGCTCCCGGAAGAGAGACCCAGTACTTC

CDR3 length: 13
V gene: TRBV30
J gene: TRBJ1-1
clone size: many
D gene: .
CDR3 protein: CAWCTNRNTEAFF
CDR3 DNA: TGTGCCTGGTGCACTAACAGGAACACTGAAGCTTTCTTT

CDR3 length: 13
V gene: TRBV18
J gene: TRBJ2-5
clone size: many
D gene: .
CDR3 protein: CASSQGVDETQYF
CDR3 DNA: TGTGCCAGCTCACAGGGGGTCGACGAGACCCAGTACTTC

CDR3 length: 14
V gene: TRBV6-5
J gene: TRBJ1-1
clone size: many
D gene: .
CDR3 protein: CASSFSTGSREAFF
CDR3 DNA: TGTGCCAGCAGTTTCTCGACGGGTAGTCGTGAAGCTTTCTTT

CDR3 length: 16
V gene: TRBV28
J gene: TRBJ2-1
clone size: few
D gene: .
CDR3 protein: CASRPLGGTSYNEQFF
CDR3 DNA: TGTGCCAGCAGACCCCTGGGCGGGACTTCCTACAATGAGCAGTTCTTC

CDR3 length: 15
V gene: TRBV12-3/TRBV12-4
J gene: TRBJ2-1
clone size: many
D gene: TRBD2
CDR3 protein: CASSHGTSGRDEQFF
CDR3 DNA: TGTGCCAGCAGTCATGGGACTAGCGGGAGAGATGAGCAGTTCTTC

CDR3 length: 11
V gene: TRBV20-1
J gene: TRBJ1-2
clone size: .
D gene: .
CDR3 protein: CKGYWEFGYTF
CDR3 DNA: TGCAAGGGGTATTGGGAATTTGGCTACACCTTC

CDR3 length: 16
V gene: TRBV7-9
J gene: TRBJ1-4
clone size: .
D gene: .
CDR3 protein: CASSLNKSDPTPVLFF
CDR3 DNA: TGTGCCAGCAGCTTGAACAAGTCAGATCCAACGCCCGTTCTGTTTTTT

CDR3 length: 13
V gene: TRBV6-1
J gene: TRBJ1-1
clone size: .
D gene: .
CDR3 protein: CASSPTRVGEAFF
CDR3 DNA: TGTGCCAGCAGTCCGACTAGGGTCGGTGAAGCTTTCTTT

CDR3 length: 14
V gene: TRBV29-1
J gene: TRBJ2-5
clone size: .
D gene: TRBD1
CDR3 protein: CSVQETGGGETQYF
CDR3 DNA: TGCAGCGTTCAGGAGACAGGGGGCGGGGAGACCCAGTACTTC

CDR3 length: 16
V gene: TRBV4-1
J gene: TRBJ2-5
clone size: many
D gene: .
CDR3 protein: CASSHLAGRDGETQYF
CDR3 DNA: TGCGCCAGCAGCCATTTGGCTGGGCGGGATGGGGAGACCCAGTACTTC

CDR3 length: 14
V gene: TRBV30
J gene: TRBJ2-2
clone size: many
D gene: .
CDR3 protein: CACTSGGDTGELFF
CDR3 DNA: TGTGCCTGTACTAGTGGGGGCGACACCGGGGAGCTGTTTTTT

CDR3 length: 15
V gene: TRBV5-6
J gene: TRBJ2-7
clone size: few
D gene: .
CDR3 protein: CASSLMEDGSYEQYF
CDR3 DNA: TGTGCCAGCAGCTTGATGGAAGACGGATCCTACGAGCAGTACTTC

CDR3 length: 14
V gene: TRBV5-5
J gene: TRBJ2-2
clone size: few
D gene: TRBD2
CDR3 protein: CASSSGLAPGELFF
CDR3 DNA: TGTGCCAGCAGCTCCGGACTAGCGCCCGGGGAGCTGTTTTTT

CDR3 length: 14
V gene: TRBV11-2
J gene: TRBJ2-7
clone size: many
D gene: TRBD1
CDR3 protein: CASSLQQGPYEQYF
CDR3 DNA: TGTGCCAGCAGCTTGCAACAGGGGCCCTACGAGCAGTACTTC

CDR3 length: 14
V gene: TRBV6-2/TRBV6-3
J gene: TRBJ2-1
clone size: many
D gene: .
CDR3 protein: CASTHLKSYNEQFF
CDR3 DNA: TGTGCCAGCACCCACCTGAAGAGCTACAATGAGCAGTTCTTC

CDR3 length: 14
V gene: TRBV29-1
J gene: TRBJ2-7
clone size: many
D gene: TRBD1
CDR3 protein: CSVQRTGGYDEQYF
CDR3 DNA: TGCAGCGTCCAACGGACAGGGGGCTACGACGAGCAGTACTTC

CDR3 length: 15
V gene: TRBV6-5
J gene: TRBJ1-2
clone size: many
D gene: .
CDR3 protein: CASISAGHMNYGYTF
CDR3 DNA: TGTGCCAGCATCTCCGCGGGACATATGAACTATGGCTACACCTTC

CDR3 length: 13
V gene: TRBV30
J gene: TRBJ2-7
clone size: many
D gene: .
CDR3 protein: CASWGPTSYEQYF
CDR3 DNA: TGTGCCTCATGGGGACCGACCTCCTACGAGCAGTACTTC

CDR3 length: 14
V gene: TRBV29-1
J gene: TRBJ1-4
clone size: many
D gene: TRBD1
CDR3 protein: CSGRGQGANEKLFF
CDR3 DNA: TGCAGCGGCCGCGGACAGGGGGCTAATGAAAAACTGTTTTTT

CDR3 length: 15
V gene: TRBV18
J gene: TRBJ1-5
clone size: many
D gene: TRBD1
CDR3 protein: CASSPGTGGGQPQHF
CDR3 DNA: TGTGCCAGCTCGCCCGGGACAGGGGGCGGTCAGCCCCAGCATTTT